The next 2 T cell receptor beta chains were all read from a single sample in a study of regulatory dendritic cells for organ transplantation. Repertoires were generated with immunoSEQ multiplex PCR, while TCRdb's copy carries only in-frame clones and drops some. The sample yields fewer than 40,000 clones, 90% to 95% seen once. The specimen sequenced was naive CD8+ T cells from blood. Stated subset: CD45RA+ naive T cells. The receptors come from a human donor in good health.

V usage is TRBV7-9 and J usage is TRBJ2-2, with D possibly matching TRBD1 (5 bases). The germline CDR1 and CDR2 sequences are SEHNR and FQNEAQ (reference sequence). This CDR3 is built from 15 residues. The ends were cut back, 6 bases at V and 0 bases at J, with 11 bases in the middle. CDR3 in DNA: TGTGCCAGCAGTGGGGCGAAGACGAACACCGGGGAGCTGTTTTTT. Translating gives CASSGAKTNTGELFF.

This chain joins TRBV29-1 and TRBJ2-5; 7 positions agree with TRBD1. After removal of 3 bases from V and 10 bases from J, the junction contained 8 bases not matched to a gene. The germline gives CDR1 SQVTM, CDR2 ANQGSEA. The CDR3 covers 12 residues. DNA for the CDR3: TGCAGCGTTGACCCTCGGACAGGCCGCCAGTACTTC. Its protein product is CSVDPRTGRQYF.